This T cell receptor beta chain was found in a study of T-cell reconstitution after alpha-beta-depleted transplantation in children. This clonotype was seen many times. The antigen is undetermined. Study-wide points: Approximately two months post-transplant, alpha-beta T cells reportedly originated from several hundred expanded graft clones. Surviving recipient T cells and thymic progenitors accounted for the high day-60 TCRbeta diversity observed in some patients. One year post-transplant, T-cell counts and diversity were largely derived from T cells produced anew.

The library targeted TCRbeta and was prepared with unique molecular identifiers. From the PCR reads, TCRdb called clonotypes with MiXCR, one entry per CDR3 protein. The profile shows roughly 500,000 distinct CDR3 sequences, more than 9% of them singletons. This CDR3 has 11 amino acids. The germline CDR1 and CDR2 sequences are SQVTM and ANQGSEA. Trimming removed 7 bases at V and 9 bases at J, with 16 bases between. The specimen was PBMCs, collected before TCRalphabeta/CD19-depleted stem cell transplant. The clonotype comes from a child aged 2-9 years with inherited bone marrow failure, due to receive a stem cell transplant. This chain joins TRBV29-1 and TRBJ2-7; D possibly matches TRBD1 or TRBD2 (5 bases each). In DNA, the CDR3 is TGCAGCGGACAGACAGTCCGGGGGCAGTACTTC. Its translation: CSGQTVRGQYF.